Included here is one T cell receptor beta chain sequence, with context. The junction and the germline gene differ at one end; a read error may be behind it. This specimen belongs to a study of blood T cell repertoires in COVID-19. Data came from immunoSEQ multiplex PCR; TCRdb stores just in-frame clones and leaves some out. This sample has around 620,000 clones, with 85% to 90% found just once. This CDR3 comprises 15 residues. The germline gives CDR1 SGDLS, CDR2 YYNGEE. The J gene is TRBJ2-3, the V gene TRBV9; D might be TRBD2 (5 bases). Specimen: peripheral blood. The TCR originated in a woman aged 18 to 35 with acute or convalescent COVID-19. CDR3 bases: TGTGCCAGCGGCGTAGCGAGTGATCGAACAGATACGCAGTATTTT. This translates into CASGVASDRTDTQYF.